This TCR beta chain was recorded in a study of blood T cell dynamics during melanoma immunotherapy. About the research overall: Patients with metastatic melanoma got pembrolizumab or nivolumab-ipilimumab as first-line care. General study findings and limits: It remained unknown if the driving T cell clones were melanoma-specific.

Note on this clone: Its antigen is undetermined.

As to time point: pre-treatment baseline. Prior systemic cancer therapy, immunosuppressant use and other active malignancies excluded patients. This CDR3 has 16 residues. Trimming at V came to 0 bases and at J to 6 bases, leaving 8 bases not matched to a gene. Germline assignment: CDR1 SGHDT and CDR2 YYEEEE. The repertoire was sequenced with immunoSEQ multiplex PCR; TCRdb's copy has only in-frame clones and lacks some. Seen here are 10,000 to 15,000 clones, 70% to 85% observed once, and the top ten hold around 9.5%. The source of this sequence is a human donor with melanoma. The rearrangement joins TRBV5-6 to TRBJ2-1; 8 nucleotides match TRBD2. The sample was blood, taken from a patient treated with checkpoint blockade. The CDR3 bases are TGTGCCAGCAGCTTGGTTTCGGGAGGGGGTGGCAATGAGCAGTTCTTC. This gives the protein CASSLVSGGGGNEQFF.